Following are 8 T cell receptor beta chains from one sample sequenced in a study of CD8+ T cells in alopecia areata. Treatment meaning: oral pan-JAK inhibitor, 5-10 mg twice daily. Extracted RNA was reverse transcribed into cDNA, the sequencing template. Data came from immunoSEQ multiplex PCR; TCRdb stores just in-frame clones and leaves some out. The repertoire consists of roughly 180,000 clones, with 40% to 65% occurring once and the leading ten covering about 10%. Sequenced material: CD8+ T cells sorted from blood, taken at week 24, from a patient treated with tofacitinib. The origin of the receptors is a human donor with alopecia areata.

This clone was detected a few times. The gene calls are TRBV6-5 and TRBJ1-2, with D perhaps matching TRBD1 (5 bases). The CDR3 runs 14 residues. CDR1 and CDR2 from the germline V gene are MNHEY and SVGAGI. The germline V and J ends were trimmed by 5 bases and 7 bases, with 17 bases remaining between them. The CDR3 DNA sequence: TGTGCCAGCAGTCCCCGGGTCGGGGCCGCTGGCTACACCTTC. Amino acid sequence: CASSPRVGAAGYTF.

The chain recombines TRBV29-1 with TRBJ2-7; TRBD1 matches 7 bases. The CDR3 totals 13 residues. Germline CDR1 reads SQVTM; CDR2 reads ANQGSEA. J was trimmed by 3 bases and V by 2 bases; bases with no gene match: 4. In DNA, the CDR3 is TGCAGCGTTGAATTCCGGGACAGCTACGAGCAGTACTTC. This translates into CSVEFRDSYEQYF.

The gene calls are TRBV14 and TRBJ2-5; D is uncertain. The CDR3 consists of 12 residues. Trimming took off 0 bases at V and 5 bases at J, with 4 bases between the two ends. Germline V lookup: CDR1 SGHDN, CDR2 FVKESK. DNA of the CDR3: TGTGCCAGCAGCCAAGAATGGGAGACCCAGTACTTC. Protein: CASSQEWETQYF.

The V gene is TRBV11-2, the J gene TRBJ2-3; D not resolved. CDR3 length equals 11 residues. Germline values: CDR1 SGHAT, CDR2 FQNNGV. Trimming shortened V by 5 bases and J by 6 bases, and 6 bases separated the two germline ends. CDR3 nucleotide sequence: TGTGCCAGCAGCCACCCGGATACGCAGTATTTT. Its translation is CASSHPDTQYF. Supplemented by reference TRBV11-2 and TRBJ2-3, the full variable domain reads EAGVAQSPRYKIIEKRQSVAFWCNPISGHATLYWYQQILGQGPKLLIQFQNNGVVDDSQLPKDRFSAERLKGVDSTLKIQPAKLEDSAVYLCASSHPDTQYFGPGTRLTVL.

V gene TRBV10-3 combines with J gene TRBJ1-2; no reliable D call. Trimming took 10 bases from V and 5 from J, leaving 11 bases between them. The CDR3 consists of 11 residues. Germline CDR1 ENHRY, CDR2 SYGVKD. This CDR3 is CATTTEYGYTF. The CDR3 region has the DNA TGTGCCACGACGACCGAGTATGGCTACACCTTC.

This clone was detected only a few times. V usage is TRBV4-3 and J usage is TRBJ1-6; no reliable D call. Deletions cut 0 bases from V and 0 bases from J, with 15 bases between. CDR3 length: 19 amino acids. CDR1 LGHNA and CDR2 YSLEER come from the germline V gene. The CDR3 sequence: CASSQELISSRSYNSPLHF. In DNA form, the CDR3 reads TGCGCCAGCAGCCAAGAACTAATTTCGTCGCGCTCCTATAATTCACCCCTCCACTTT.

The CDR3 DNA reads as TGCAGCGTCTCCACCCCGGGACAACAGAACACTGAAGCTTTCTTT. Its translation is CSVSTPGQQNTEAFF. This chain joins TRBV29-1 and TRBJ1-1; D possibly corresponds to TRBD1 (6 bases). The germline V gene encodes CDR1 SQVTM and CDR2 ANQGSEA. V was shortened by 6 bases and J by 1 base, with 18 bases between the two germline ends. The CDR3 runs 15 residues. The variable domain in full, with the rest retrieved from reference TRBV29-1 and TRBJ1-1, is SAVISQKPSRDICQRGTSLTIQCQVDSQVTMMFWYRQQPGQSLTLIATANQGSEATYESGFVIDKFPISRPNLTFSTLTVSNMSPEDSSIYLCSVSTPGQQNTEAFFGQGTRLTVV.

The rearrangement joins TRBV15 to TRBJ1-1, with no clear D. Looked up from germline, CDR1 is LNHNV and CDR2 is YYDKDF (reference sequence). This CDR3 spans 14 amino acids. V lost 3 bases, J lost 1 base, and 9 bases lay in between. The CDR3 bases are TGTGCCACCAGCAGTGAACGACGGAACACTGAAGCTTTCTTT. Translated, it gives CATSSERRNTEAFF.